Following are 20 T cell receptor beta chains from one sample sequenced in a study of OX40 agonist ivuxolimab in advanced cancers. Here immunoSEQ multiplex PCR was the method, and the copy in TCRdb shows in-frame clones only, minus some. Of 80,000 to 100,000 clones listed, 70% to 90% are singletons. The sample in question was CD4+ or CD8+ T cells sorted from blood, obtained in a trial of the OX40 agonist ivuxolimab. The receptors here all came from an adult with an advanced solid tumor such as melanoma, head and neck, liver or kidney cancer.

The CDR3 reads CASSPVQAGELFF. In DNA form, the CDR3 reads TGTGCCAGCAGCCCGGTCCAAGCCGGGGAGCTGTTTTTT. The chain couples TRBV7-3 to TRBJ2-2; no firm D call. V shed 5 bases and J shed 6 bases, with 10 bases lying between them. Germline CDR1 SGHTA, CDR2 FQGTGA. The CDR3 is made up of 13 amino acids.

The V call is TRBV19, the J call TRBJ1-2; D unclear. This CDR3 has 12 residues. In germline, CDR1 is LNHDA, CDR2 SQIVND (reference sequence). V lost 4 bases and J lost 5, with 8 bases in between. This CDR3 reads CASSTQAYGYTF. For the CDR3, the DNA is TGTGCCAGTAGTACCCAGGCGTATGGCTACACCTTC.

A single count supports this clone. The CDR3 loop reads CATSRDRGATNEKLFF. CDR3 DNA: TGTGCCACCAGCAGAGATCGGGGAGCAACTAATGAAAAACTGTTTTTT. The rearrangement uses TRBV15 and TRBJ1-4; unclear D gene. The V and J ends lost 0 bases and 0 bases respectively, with 8 bases between them. The CDR3 consists of 16 residues. Per the germline V gene, CDR1 is LNHNV and CDR2 is YYDKDF (reference sequence).

CDR3 sequence reads: CASSPPGTNYGYTF. The CDR3 nucleotides are TGTGCCAGCTCACCACCAGGGACTAACTATGGCTACACCTTC. This chain joins TRBV18 and TRBJ1-2, with D unclear. The germline V gene has CDR1 KGHSH and CDR2 LQKENI. Between the trimmed V and J ends, which lost 0 bases and 0 bases, there was a span of 5 bases. CDR3 size: 14 residues.

CDR3 sequence reads: CASRDSGETTDTQYF. The CDR3 region has the DNA TGCGCCAGCAGAGACAGCGGGGAGACCACAGATACGCAGTATTTT. The chain uses TRBV10-1 and TRBJ2-3; 7 nucleotides line up with TRBD2. This CDR3 is 15 amino acids long. V shed 6 bases, J shed 2 bases, and the junction held 8 bases outside the gene matches. Germline V CDR1 and CDR2: WNHNN, SYGVQD (reference sequence).

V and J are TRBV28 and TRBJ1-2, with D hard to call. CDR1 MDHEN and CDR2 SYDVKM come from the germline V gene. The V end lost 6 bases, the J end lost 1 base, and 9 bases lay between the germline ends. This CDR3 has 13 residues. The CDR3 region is CASRLGSNYGYTF. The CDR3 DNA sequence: TGTGCCAGCAGGCTGGGCAGTAACTATGGCTACACCTTC.

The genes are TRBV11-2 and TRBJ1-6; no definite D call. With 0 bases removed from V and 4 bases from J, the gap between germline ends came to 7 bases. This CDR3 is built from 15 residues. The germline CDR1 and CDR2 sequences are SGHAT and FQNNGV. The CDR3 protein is CASSLDSQYNSPLHF. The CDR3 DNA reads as TGTGCCAGCAGCTTAGACTCCCAGTATAATTCACCCCTCCACTTT.

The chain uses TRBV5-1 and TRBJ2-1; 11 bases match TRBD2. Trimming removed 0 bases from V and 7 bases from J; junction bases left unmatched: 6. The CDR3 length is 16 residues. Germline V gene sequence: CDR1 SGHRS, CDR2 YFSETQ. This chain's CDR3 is CASSLVVSGGANEQFF. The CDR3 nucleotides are TGCGCCAGCAGCTTGGTTGTTAGCGGGGGGGCGAATGAGCAGTTCTTC. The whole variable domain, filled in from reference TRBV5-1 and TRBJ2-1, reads KAGVTQTPRYLIKTRGQQVTLSCSPISGHRSVSWYQQTPGQGLQFLFEYFSETQRNKGNFPGRFSGRQFSNSRSEMNVSTLELGDSALYLCASSLVVSGGANEQFFGPGTRLTVL.

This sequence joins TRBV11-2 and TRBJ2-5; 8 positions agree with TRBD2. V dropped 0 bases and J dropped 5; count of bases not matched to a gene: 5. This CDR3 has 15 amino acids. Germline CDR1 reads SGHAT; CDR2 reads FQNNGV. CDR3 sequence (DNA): TGTGCCAGCAGCTTAGATGGGACTAGAACGGAGACCCAGTACTTC. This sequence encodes CASSLDGTRTETQYF.

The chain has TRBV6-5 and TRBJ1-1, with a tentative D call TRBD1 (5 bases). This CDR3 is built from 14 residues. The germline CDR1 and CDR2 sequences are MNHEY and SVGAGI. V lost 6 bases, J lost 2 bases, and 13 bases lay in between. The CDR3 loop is CASRGPGRNTEAFF. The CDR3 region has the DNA TGTGCCAGCAGGGGACCCGGGAGAAACACTGAAGCTTTCTTT.

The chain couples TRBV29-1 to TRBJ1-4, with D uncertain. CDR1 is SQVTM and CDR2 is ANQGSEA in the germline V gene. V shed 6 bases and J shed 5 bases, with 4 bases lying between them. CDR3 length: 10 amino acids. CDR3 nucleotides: TGCAGCGTCCAGAATGAAAAACTGTTTTTT. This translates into CSVQNEKLFF.

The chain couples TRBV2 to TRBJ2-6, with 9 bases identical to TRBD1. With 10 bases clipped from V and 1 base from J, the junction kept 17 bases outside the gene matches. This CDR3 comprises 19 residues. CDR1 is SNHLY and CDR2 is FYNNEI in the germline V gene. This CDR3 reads CATSSGTGTPQSGANVLTF. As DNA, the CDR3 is TGTGCCACCTCATCCGGGACAGGGACTCCCCAGTCTGGGGCCAACGTCCTGACTTTC.

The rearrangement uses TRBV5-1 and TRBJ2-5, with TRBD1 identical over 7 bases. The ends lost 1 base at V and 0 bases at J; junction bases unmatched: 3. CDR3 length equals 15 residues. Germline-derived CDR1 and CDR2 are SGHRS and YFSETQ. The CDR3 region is CASSLQGQDQETQYF. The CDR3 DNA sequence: TGCGCCAGCAGCTTGCAAGGACAGGACCAAGAGACCCAGTACTTC.

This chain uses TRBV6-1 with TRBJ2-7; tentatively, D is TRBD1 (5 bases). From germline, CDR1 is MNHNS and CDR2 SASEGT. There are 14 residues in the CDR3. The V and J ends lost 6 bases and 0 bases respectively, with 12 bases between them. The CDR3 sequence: CASRETQGSYEQYF. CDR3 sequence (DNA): TGTGCCAGCAGGGAAACGCAGGGCTCCTACGAGCAGTACTTC.

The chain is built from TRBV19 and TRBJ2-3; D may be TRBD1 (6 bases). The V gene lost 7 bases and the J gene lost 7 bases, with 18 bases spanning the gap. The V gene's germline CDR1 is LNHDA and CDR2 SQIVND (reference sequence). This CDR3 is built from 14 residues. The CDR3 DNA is TGTGCCAGTACCAGGGGAAGGGAAGGAAATACGCAGTATTTT. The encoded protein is CASTRGREGNTQYF.

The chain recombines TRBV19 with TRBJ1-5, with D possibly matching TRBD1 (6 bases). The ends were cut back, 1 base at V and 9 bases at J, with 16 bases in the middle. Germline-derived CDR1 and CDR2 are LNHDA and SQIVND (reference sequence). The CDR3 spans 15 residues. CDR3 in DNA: TGTGCCAGTAGTATAGCACTACAGGGTAGTCTGCCCCAGCATTTT. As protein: CASSIALQGSLPQHF.

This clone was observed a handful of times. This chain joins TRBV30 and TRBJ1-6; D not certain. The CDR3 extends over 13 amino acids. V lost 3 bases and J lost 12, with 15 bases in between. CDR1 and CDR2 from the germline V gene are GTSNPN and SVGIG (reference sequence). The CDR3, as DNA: TGTGCCTGGAGGGTCAGGTACTCGGAACCCCTCCACTTT. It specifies CAWRVRYSEPLHF.

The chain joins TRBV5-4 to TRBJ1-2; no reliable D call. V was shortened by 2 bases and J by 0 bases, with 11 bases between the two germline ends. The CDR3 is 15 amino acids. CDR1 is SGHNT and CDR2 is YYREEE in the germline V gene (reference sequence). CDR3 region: CASSFWATPNYGYTF. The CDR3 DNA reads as TGTGCCAGCAGCTTCTGGGCAACCCCTAACTATGGCTACACCTTC.

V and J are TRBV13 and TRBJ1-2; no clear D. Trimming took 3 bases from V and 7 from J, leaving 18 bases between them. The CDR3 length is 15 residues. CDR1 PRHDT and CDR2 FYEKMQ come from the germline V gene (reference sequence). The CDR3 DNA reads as TGTGCCAGCAGCTTCCGGACTGACCTAGGAGGTGGCTACACCTTC. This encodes CASSFRTDLGGGYTF. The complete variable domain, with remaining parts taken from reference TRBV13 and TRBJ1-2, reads AAGVIQSPRHLIKEKRETATLKCYPIPRHDTVYWYQQGPGQDPQFLISFYEKMQSDKGSIPDRFSAQQFSDYHSELNMSSLELGDSALYFCASSFRTDLGGGYTFGSGTRLTVV.

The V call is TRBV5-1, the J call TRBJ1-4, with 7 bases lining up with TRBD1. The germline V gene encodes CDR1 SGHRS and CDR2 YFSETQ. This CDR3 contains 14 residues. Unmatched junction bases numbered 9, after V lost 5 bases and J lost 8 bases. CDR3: CASRGDRVREKLFF. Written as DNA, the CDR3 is TGCGCCAGCAGGGGTGACAGGGTACGGGAAAAACTGTTTTTT.